These 30 T cell receptor beta chains came from one sample sequenced in a study of response to subunit inactivated influenza vaccine. TCRdb called the RT-PCR reads again in MiXCR, with one record for every CDR3 protein. Of under 200,000 distinct CDR3 sequences in the sample, about 10% were seen once. The sample in question was CD8+ T cells sorted from PBMCs, obtained around 2 years after vaccination. These receptors came from a man aged 45-69 years who received an inactivated influenza vaccine.

The V gene is TRBV7-8, the J gene TRBJ2-1, with 7 positions matching TRBD2. The germline gives CDR1 SGHVS, CDR2 FQNEAQ. With V trimmed by 3 bases and J by 6 bases, 8 bases remained unmatched. CDR3 size: 15 residues. CDR3 DNA: TGTGCCAGCAGCTTGGGAAGCGGGACCAGCAATGAGCAGTTCTTC. This codes for CASSLGSGTSNEQFF.

This clonotype came up a few times. V is TRBV11-1 and J is TRBJ2-1; 7 positions agree with TRBD1. The germline V gene has CDR1 SGHAT and CDR2 FQDESV (reference sequence). The ends lost 3 bases at V and 0 bases at J; junction bases unmatched: 14. The CDR3 totals 19 residues. The CDR3 region is CASSFLGPGQTFSYNEQFF. DNA for the CDR3: TGTGCCAGCAGCTTTTTGGGACCGGGACAGACCTTCTCCTACAATGAGCAGTTCTTC. Together with reference TRBV11-1 and TRBJ2-1, the CDR3 gives the full variable domain: EAEVAQSPRYKITEKSQAVAFWCDPISGHATLYWYRQILGQGPELLVQFQDESVVDDSQLPKDRFSAERLKGVDSTLKIQPAELGDSAMYLCASSFLGPGQTFSYNEQFFGPGTRLTVL.

This chain uses TRBV6-1 with TRBJ1-1; TRBD1 agrees at 9 bases. CDR1 is MNHNS and CDR2 is SASEGT in the germline V gene. There are 14 residues in the CDR3. Trimming removed 7 bases from V and 5 bases from J; junction bases left unmatched: 8. CDR3 bases: TGTGCCAGCAATCACACAGGGGGCGGAACTGAAGCTTTCTTT. Translating it yields CASNHTGGGTEAFF.

The chain recombines TRBV14 with TRBJ2-3, with D tentatively TRBD2 (5 bases). The CDR3 has 16 amino acids. Trimming removed 0 bases at V and 1 base at J, with 11 bases between. The germline gives CDR1 SGHDN, CDR2 FVKESK. Here the CDR3 reads CASSQDLPRGTDTQYF. The CDR3 region has the DNA TGTGCCAGCAGCCAAGATCTACCGAGGGGCACAGATACGCAGTATTTT.

The sample holds a few counts of this clonotype. This rearrangement joins TRBV9 to TRBJ2-6; TRBD1 agrees at 7 bases. V was clipped by 5 bases and J by 2 bases; unmatched bases: 7. CDR1 SGDLS and CDR2 YYNGEE come from the germline V gene. The CDR3 has 16 amino acids. CDR3 sequence reads: CASRGSTGAGANVLTF. CDR3 coding DNA: TGTGCCAGCAGGGGGTCTACAGGGGCTGGGGCCAACGTCCTGACTTTC.

This chain uses TRBV5-6 with TRBJ2-1, with D perhaps being TRBD1 or TRBD2 (5 bases each). The germline CDR1 and CDR2 sequences are SGHDT and YYEEEE. Trimming took 4 bases from V and 2 from J, leaving 13 bases between them. The CDR3 extends over 15 amino acids. The CDR3 DNA reads as TGTGCCAGCAGCCCGGGGCTCTTACCCTACAATGAGCAGTTCTTC. It specifies CASSPGLLPYNEQFF.

The chain links TRBV4-3 to TRBJ1-2; 7 bases are a match to TRBD1. This CDR3 has 15 residues. Germline-derived CDR1 and CDR2 are LGHNA and YSLEER. V dropped 6 bases and J dropped 5; count of bases not matched to a gene: 12. CDR3 region: CASRKGTATSYGYTF. CDR3 coding DNA: TGCGCCAGCAGGAAGGGGACAGCGACTTCTTATGGCTACACCTTC.

This clonotype was recorded many times. This sequence joins TRBV12-3 or TRBV12-4 and TRBJ2-3; D remains ambiguous. V shed 3 bases and J shed 2 bases, with 6 bases lying between them. The CDR3 runs to 13 residues. The CDR3 reads CASSFGVTDTQYF. The CDR3 DNA follows: TGTGCCAGCAGTTTTGGCGTCACAGATACGCAGTATTTT.

This clonotype was counted between two and nine times. The CDR3 DNA sequence: TGTGCCAGCAGTTTAGGACTAGCGGGATATGAGCAGTACTTC. Its protein product is CASSLGLAGYEQYF. The rearrangement links TRBV27 to TRBJ2-7; 12 nucleotides align to TRBD2. The CDR3 is 14 residues long. V was pared by 2 bases and J by 7 bases, with 3 bases of the junction left unmatched. CDR1 MNHEY and CDR2 SMNVEV come from the germline V gene (reference sequence).

This clonotype was counted only a few times. This chain uses TRBV12-3 or TRBV12-4 with TRBJ1-1, with 8 bases lining up with TRBD1. CDR3 length: 14 amino acids. V was pared by 5 bases and J by 4 bases, with 6 bases of the junction left unmatched. This CDR3 is CASSADRVGTEAFF. The CDR3 DNA sequence: TGTGCCAGCAGTGCGGACAGGGTGGGCACTGAAGCTTTCTTT.

This clonotype was picked up many times. The chain has TRBV6-1 and TRBJ2-3; the match to TRBD1 covers 9 bases. With 5 bases clipped from V and 3 bases from J, the junction kept 9 bases outside the gene matches. The V gene's germline CDR1 is MNHNS and CDR2 SASEGT. The CDR3 has 16 amino acids. The CDR3 reads CASSKSGTGLTDTQYF. DNA for the CDR3: TGTGCCAGCAGTAAGTCCGGGACAGGGCTAACAGATACGCAGTATTTT.

The rearrangement links TRBV10-3 to TRBJ1-1, with 9 bases lining up with TRBD1. The CDR3 length is 15 residues. V shed 3 bases, J shed 4 bases, and the junction held 6 bases outside the gene matches. Germline assignment: CDR1 ENHRY and CDR2 SYGVKD. CDR3 region: CAISDPDRGTTEAFF. CDR3 nucleotide sequence: TGTGCCATCAGTGATCCGGACAGGGGCACCACTGAAGCTTTCTTT.

CDR3 nucleotides: TGTGCCAGCAGCGTAGCTCGGATAGGGGCCAACGTCCTGACTTTC. Encoded protein: CASSVARIGANVLTF. This chain uses TRBV9 with TRBJ2-6; unclear D gene. CDR3 length: 15 amino acids. V lost 0 bases and J lost 4, with 8 bases in between. Looked up from germline, CDR1 is SGDLS and CDR2 is YYNGEE. Combining the CDR3 with reference TRBV9 and TRBJ2-6 gives the whole variable domain DSGVTQTPKHLITATGQRVTLRCSPRSGDLSVYWYQQSLDQGLQFLIQYYNGEERAKGNILERFSAQQFPDLHSELNLSSLELGDSALYFCASSVARIGANVLTFGAGSRLTVL.

The chain employs TRBV28 and TRBJ2-5; 7 nucleotides agree with TRBD1. J lost 5 bases, V lost 5 bases, and 8 bases had no gene match. Germline values: CDR1 MDHEN, CDR2 SYDVKM. This CDR3 has 14 residues. This CDR3 reads CASSPDRVEETQYF. CDR3 coding DNA: TGTGCCAGCAGTCCAGACAGGGTGGAGGAGACCCAGTACTTC. Filled out from reference TRBV28 and TRBJ2-5, the complete variable domain reads DVKVTQSSRYLVKRTGEKVFLECVQDMDHENMFWYRQDPGLGLRLIYFSYDVKMKEKGDIPEGYSVSREKKERFSLILESASTNQTSMYLCASSPDRVEETQYFGPGTRLLVL.

This clonotype has only a few counts. The junction departs from germline at one end; a sequencing error may be responsible. This chain uses TRBV9 with TRBJ2-1; 9 nucleotides match TRBD2. Per germline, CDR1 SGDLS and CDR2 YYNGEE. The CDR3 covers 16 residues. CDR3 coding DNA: TGTGCCAGCAACGTAGGGGCTAGCGGGGTCCACAATGAGCAGTTCTTC. Protein product: CASNVGASGVHNEQFF.

V usage is TRBV11-2 and J usage is TRBJ2-5, with 9 bases identical to TRBD1. The V gene's germline CDR1 is SGHAT and CDR2 FQNNGV. V lost 1 base and J lost 4; bases outside the gene matches: 7. The CDR3 has 16 residues. The CDR3 DNA is TGTGCCAGCAGCTTAGGACGACAGGGGGGATTAGAGACCCAGTACTTC. Amino acids: CASSLGRQGGLETQYF.

This clonotype has more than one count but fewer than ten. The chain couples TRBV9 to TRBJ2-2; TRBD1 is a possible D gene (6 bases). CDR1 and CDR2 from the germline V gene are SGDLS and YYNGEE. V lost 2 bases and J lost 2, with 10 bases in between. CDR3 length: 15 amino acids. CDR3 coding DNA: TGTGCCAGCAGCGTCGGGACACCAAACACCGGGGAGCTGTTTTTT. It specifies CASSVGTPNTGELFF.

The rearrangement uses TRBV5-6 and TRBJ1-5; D may be TRBD1 (5 bases). There are 14 residues in the CDR3. Trimming removed 0 bases from V and 6 bases from J, with 10 bases in between. Germline V CDR1 and CDR2: SGHDT, YYEEEE. In DNA, the CDR3 is TGTGCCAGCAGCTTGGGACAGCTACGTCAGCCCCAGCATTTT. Translated: CASSLGQLRQPQHF.

J is TRBJ2-7 and V is TRBV5-1, with 7 bases that match TRBD2. Losses at the gene ends were 1 base for V and 3 bases for J; bases not matched to a gene: 1. The length of the CDR3 is 13 residues. Germline V gene data show CDR1 as SGHRS and CDR2 as YFSETQ. The CDR3 coding sequence is TGCGCCAGCAGCTTGTCTAGCGGCTACGAGCAGTACTTC. Its translation is CASSLSSGYEQYF.

This clonotype was picked up a small number of times. The genes are TRBV7-9 and TRBJ2-1, with D perhaps matching TRBD1 or TRBD2 (5 bases each). V was trimmed by 4 bases and J by 0 bases, leaving 16 bases between them. This CDR3 region has 17 residues. Germline V CDR1 and CDR2: SEHNR, FQNEAQ (reference sequence). The CDR3 region has the DNA TGTGCCAGCAGCTCAGATGAGGGGATTAGCTCCTACAATGAGCAGTTCTTC. It yields the protein CASSSDEGISSYNEQFF. Complete variable domain (other parts from reference TRBV7-9 and TRBJ2-1): DTGVSQNPRHKITKRGQNVTFRCDPISEHNRLYWYRQTLGQGPEFLTYFQNEAQLEKSRLLSDRFSAERPKGSFSTLEIQRTEQGDSAMYLCASSSDEGISSYNEQFFGPGTRLTVL.

In this sample, this clonotype turned up a few times. The genes are TRBV27 and TRBJ2-7; D is unclear. This CDR3 is 14 amino acids long. Germline V gives CDR1 MNHEY, CDR2 SMNVEV (reference sequence). The V and J ends lost 2 bases and 3 bases respectively, with 11 bases between them. The CDR3 sequence: CASSLSVSGYEQYF. DNA for the CDR3: TGTGCCAGCAGTTTAAGTGTTTCGGGCTACGAGCAGTACTTC.

This clonotype occurred a few times. The V gene is TRBV6-2 or TRBV6-3, the J gene TRBJ2-7; D remains unclear. The CDR3 loop spans 15 amino acids. Germline values: CDR1 MNHEY, CDR2 SVGEGT. The V and J ends lost 2 bases and 0 bases respectively, with 11 bases between them. DNA of the CDR3: TGTGCCAGCAGTTACCTTACGAGGAGCTCCTACGAGCAGTACTTC. Amino acid sequence: CASSYLTRSSYEQYF.

This clonotype has a count of ten or more. J is TRBJ2-1 and V is TRBV29-1; TRBD2 matches at 7 bases. The junction had 7 bases not matched to a gene; V was cut back by 1 base and J by 4 bases. Germline-derived CDR1 and CDR2 are SQVTM and ANQGSEA. This CDR3 region has 15 residues. As DNA, the CDR3 is TGCAGCGTTGAAGGCCGACTAGCAGATTACAATGAGCAGTTCTTC. Protein product: CSVEGRLADYNEQFF.

This rearrangement joins TRBV3-1 to TRBJ2-5; D remains unclear. Trimming stripped 1 base from V and 2 bases from J, with 14 bases between. This CDR3 spans 16 amino acids. The germline CDR1 and CDR2 sequences are LGHDT and YNNKEL (reference sequence). CDR3 coding DNA: TGTGCCAGCAGCCAAGTGTATAGACTGCAACAAGAGACCCAGTACTTC. It specifies CASSQVYRLQQETQYF.

This clonotype showed up just a few times. This chain uses TRBV4-2 with TRBJ2-5; 10 bases match TRBD2. Germline V CDR1 and CDR2: LGHNA, YNFKEQ. The CDR3 is made up of 17 amino acids. V lost 0 bases to trimming and J lost 5 bases; unmatched junction nucleotides: 9. The CDR3 protein is CASSQDGLAGARETQYF. DNA for the CDR3: TGTGCCAGCAGCCAAGACGGGCTAGCGGGAGCCCGGGAGACCCAGTACTTC.

This clonotype showed up many times. J is TRBJ2-3 and V is TRBV29-1; 9 bases are a match to TRBD1. This CDR3 is 14 amino acids long. Per the germline V gene, CDR1 is SQVTM and CDR2 is ANQGSEA. The CDR3 loop is CRRAGDRDTDTQYF. CDR3 coding DNA: TGCAGAAGAGCAGGGGACAGGGACACAGATACGCAGTATTTT.

The genes are TRBV28 and TRBJ2-4, with D perhaps TRBD1 or TRBD2 (5 bases each). This CDR3 region has 19 residues. Per the germline V gene, CDR1 is MDHEN and CDR2 is SYDVKM. Trimming left V 5 bases short and J 0 bases short, with 23 bases between. CDR3 coding DNA: TGTGCCAGCAGTCGCAGGGACGGGTTTGTTAGTATAGCCAAAAACATTCAGTACTTC. It is translated as CASSRRDGFVSIAKNIQYF.

This clonotype was recorded a few times. The CDR3 is CASSYLLAGGNEQYF. As DNA, the CDR3 is TGTGCCAGCAGTTACCTACTAGCGGGAGGGAACGAGCAGTACTTC. The V call is TRBV6-5, the J call TRBJ2-7; 13 bases match TRBD2. The length of the CDR3 is 15 residues. J gave up 5 bases and V 2 bases, and 3 bases lay outside the gene matches. In germline, CDR1 is MNHEY, CDR2 SVGAGI.

As regards this clonotype: Just one base apart from a much larger clone, this may be a read error. The CDR3 DNA sequence: TGCAGCGTTGAACTCCGGACTAGCGCTAACACCGGGGAGCTGTTTTTT. Amino acid sequence: CSVELRTSANTGELFF. This chain uses TRBV29-1 with TRBJ2-2, with 9 positions matching TRBD2. Germline assignment: CDR1 SQVTM and CDR2 ANQGSEA. The CDR3 loop spans 16 amino acids. Trimming removed 2 bases from V and 2 bases from J; junction bases left unmatched: 6.

A few counts support this clonotype. The chain recombines TRBV2 with TRBJ1-1, with D possibly TRBD1 on 5 matching bases. Germline values: CDR1 SNHLY, CDR2 FYNNEI. Trimming removed 8 bases at V and 10 bases at J, with 23 bases between. The length of the CDR3 is 14 residues. CDR3 in amino acids: CASANTGTLPGAFF. The CDR3 DNA is TGTGCCAGCGCAAATACCGGGACTCTTCCCGGAGCTTTCTTT.